The 13 T cell receptor beta chains listed next were all sequenced from one sample in a study of T cell responses to AZD1222 COVID-19 vaccine. TCRdb's copy holds only in-frame clones and misses some; the assay was immunoSEQ multiplex PCR. The sample has 90,000 or so clones; 80% to 90% are singletons. Material: peripheral blood, obtained on day 0 of AZD1222 vaccination. Receptors were obtained from an adult in good health.

The chain uses TRBV29-1 and TRBJ2-1, with D perhaps TRBD1 or TRBD2 (5 bases each). V was cut by 3 bases and J by 0 bases, with 9 bases left in between. The CDR3 has 14 residues. Germline-derived CDR1 and CDR2 are SQVTM and ANQGSEA. CDR3 sequence (DNA): TGCAGCGTTGACGGGGACGGCTCCTACAATGAGCAGTTCTTC. This codes for CSVDGDGSYNEQFF.

The chain carries TRBV28 and TRBJ2-1; 9 bases are a match to TRBD2. The CDR3 sequence is 16 residues long. With 6 bases clipped from V and 7 bases from J, the junction kept 13 bases outside the gene matches. The germline V gene encodes CDR1 MDHEN and CDR2 SYDVKM. As DNA, the CDR3 is TGTGCCAGCAGGGGCGATAGAATAGCGGGAGTTAATGAGCAGTTCTTC. Its protein is CASRGDRIAGVNEQFF.

This clone was detected only a few times. The CDR3 coding sequence is TGTGCCAGCAGTACCCCCCTTGGCTGGGGCTACACCTTC. This translates into CASSTPLGWGYTF. The chain joins TRBV12-3 or TRBV12-4 to TRBJ1-2; D not certain. This CDR3 contains 13 residues. Trimming removed 5 bases at V and 8 bases at J, with 15 bases between.

This clone was seen just once. The gene calls are TRBV7-2 and TRBJ2-3; TRBD2 aligns across 9 bases. V gave up 5 bases and J gave up 4 bases; unmatched junction bases: 7. Germline lookup yields CDR1 SGHTA and CDR2 FQGNSA. The CDR3 is 15 residues long. The CDR3 loop is CASSLKVAGADTQYF. CDR3 nucleotide sequence: TGTGCCAGCAGCCTGAAGGTAGCGGGAGCAGATACGCAGTATTTT.

The rearrangement links TRBV7-2 to TRBJ1-2, with a possible D match to TRBD1 (6 bases). The CDR3 sequence is 14 residues long. Germline V lookup: CDR1 SGHTA, CDR2 FQGNSA. The V and J ends lost 1 base and 4 bases respectively, with 10 bases between them. In nucleotides, the CDR3 is TGTGCCAGCAGCTTAGACGGGGGCGCCTATGGCTACACCTTC. This encodes CASSLDGGAYGYTF.

The rearrangement joins TRBV28 to TRBJ1-6; D not certain. V lost 3 bases and J lost 7, with 10 bases in between. Germline lookup yields CDR1 MDHEN and CDR2 SYDVKM. There are 14 residues in the CDR3. The CDR3 spells CASSLALANSPLHF. DNA of the CDR3: TGTGCCAGCAGTTTGGCCTTAGCAAATTCACCCCTCCACTTT.

Only a few counts were recorded for this clone. The chain couples TRBV18 to TRBJ2-1; 9 bases fit TRBD1. CDR1 is KGHSH, CDR2 LQKENI, per germline. The trim removed 2 bases at V and 4 bases at J, leaving 6 bases unmatched. This CDR3 is built from 16 residues. DNA of the CDR3: TGTGCCAGCTCACCAAACTCGGGACAGGGTTACAATGAGCAGTTCTTC. This codes for CASSPNSGQGYNEQFF.

This clone was seen a single time. The genes are TRBV4-3 and TRBJ1-6; TRBD1 is a possible D gene (5 bases). Per germline, CDR1 LGHNA and CDR2 YSLEER. The CDR3 covers 16 residues. Trimming removed 2 bases at V and 6 bases at J, with 14 bases between. CDR3 protein: CASSQSLDSRNSPLHF. For the CDR3, the DNA is TGCGCCAGCAGCCAAAGTCTCGACAGCCGTAATTCACCCCTCCACTTT.

The CDR3 DNA reads TGTGCCAGCAAGCCCGGGACAGGGGGCAACTATGGCTACACCTTC. Its translation is CASKPGTGGNYGYTF. The V gene is TRBV2, the J gene TRBJ1-2; 12 bases match TRBD1. The CDR3 covers 15 residues. V shed 7 bases and J 2 bases; nucleotides not matched to a gene: 5. The germline V gene has CDR1 SNHLY and CDR2 FYNNEI.

The V call is TRBV21-1, the J call TRBJ2-7; the table's D call TRBD2 went unverified against the DNA. TRBV21-1 represents a pseudogene. The length of the CDR3 is 12 residues. The CDR3 region has the DNA TGTGCCAGCAGCCTGTCGCGGGGCGAGCAGTACTTC. It translates to CASSLSRGEQYF.

The rearrangement joins TRBV6-4 to TRBJ1-1; maybe TRBD1 (6 bases). This CDR3 is built from 15 residues. V was cut by 7 bases and J by 5 bases, with 20 bases left in between. Germline values: CDR1 MRHNA, CDR2 SNTAGT. DNA for the CDR3: TGTGCCAGCATCTCAGGGGTCCGGGGGGAAACTGAAGCTTTCTTT. This sequence encodes CASISGVRGETEAFF.

The V and J genes are TRBV19 and TRBJ2-7; 7 nucleotides align to TRBD1. V lost 4 bases and J lost 2; bases outside the gene matches: 5. The CDR3 covers 14 residues. Per the germline V gene, CDR1 is LNHDA and CDR2 is SQIVND (reference sequence). The CDR3 DNA reads as TGTGCCAGTAGTACGCAGGGGGTGCCCTACGAGCAGTACTTC. Translated, it gives CASSTQGVPYEQYF.

The chain recombines TRBV9 with TRBJ2-7; either TRBD1 or TRBD2 may supply D (5 bases each). Germline assignment: CDR1 SGDLS and CDR2 YYNGEE. This CDR3 comprises 15 residues. Deletions cut 2 bases from V and 2 bases from J, with 14 bases between. The CDR3 DNA follows: TGTGCCAGCAGCGTTACCGGGACGGCAACCTACGAGCAGTACTTC. Translation: CASSVTGTATYEQYF.